This is a list of T cell receptor beta chains from one sample in a study of cytomegalovirus exposure and HLA in healthy donors. This table comes from immunoSEQ multiplex PCR, and its TCRdb copy is limited to in-frame clones, with some not included. The sample includes 150,000 to 200,000 clones, about 78% of them seen just once. Material: PBMCs. All receptors derive from a man aged 35-49 years in good health and CMV-seronegative. The CDR3 runs from the conserved cysteine through the conserved F or W. Each record gives: J gene, D gene, clone size, V gene, CDR3 protein, CDR3 DNA. D genes are given only for firm matches. Size is stated for part of the rows, as once, few or many counts, or as a class when the clone is expanded.

J: TRBJ2-7
D: TRBD1
size: .
V: TRBV7-9
CDR3: CASSLLGGAINEQYF
DNA: TGTGCCAGCAGCTTATTAGGGGGCGCGATCAACGAGCAGTACTTC

J: TRBJ1-4
D: TRBD1
size: .
V: TRBV5-1
CDR3: CASSSGQGAGKLFF
DNA: TGCGCCAGCAGCTCGGGACAGGGGGCCGGAAAACTGTTTTTT

J: TRBJ2-3
D: .
size: .
V: TRBV14
CDR3: CASSQGRKDTQYF
DNA: TGTGCCAGCAGCCAGGGGAGGAAAGATACGCAGTATTTT

J: TRBJ1-2
D: TRBD1
size: .
V: TRBV7-9
CDR3: CSSSLERQGAYGYTF
DNA: TGTTCCAGCAGCTTAGAACGACAGGGGGCATATGGCTACACCTTC

J: TRBJ2-2
D: .
size: few
V: TRBV7-2
CDR3: CASSLSWNTGELFF
DNA: TGTGCCAGCAGCTTATCCTGGAACACCGGGGAGCTGTTTTTT

J: TRBJ2-2
D: TRBD2
size: .
V: TRBV13
CDR3: CASSLIGGGDTGELFF
DNA: TGTGCCAGCAGCTTAATTGGGGGAGGGGACACCGGGGAGCTGTTTTTT

J: TRBJ1-5
D: .
size: .
V: TRBV5-6
CDR3: CASSLGSGGFLSNQPQHF
DNA: TGTGCCAGCAGCTTGGGGTCGGGAGGGTTCCTCTCCAATCAGCCCCAGCATTTT

J: TRBJ1-2
D: .
size: few
V: TRBV5-1
CDR3: CASTILGNYGYTF
DNA: TGCGCCAGCACCATCCTCGGGAACTATGGCTACACCTTC

J: TRBJ1-6
D: TRBD1
size: .
V: TRBV9
CDR3: CASSTGQGGSPLHF
DNA: TGTGCCAGCAGCACGGGACAGGGGGGTTCACCCCTCCACTTT

J: TRBJ1-1
D: .
size: .
V: TRBV10-3
CDR3: CAISVQGLNTEAFF
DNA: TGTGCCATCAGTGTTCAGGGTCTGAACACTGAAGCTTTCTTT

J: TRBJ1-2
D: TRBD1
size: .
V: TRBV6-6
CDR3: CASSRTDRRVTYGYTF
DNA: TGTGCCAGCAGCCGCACGGACAGGCGCGTCACCTATGGCTACACCTTC

J: TRBJ2-1
D: TRBD2
size: .
V: TRBV4-3
CDR3: CASSQGGGAYNEQFF
DNA: TGCGCCAGCAGCCAAGGCGGGGGGGCCTACAATGAGCAGTTCTTC

J: TRBJ2-5
D: TRBD1
size: once
V: TRBV19
CDR3: CASSRTGTGEETQYF
DNA: TGTGCCAGTAGCAGAACCGGGACAGGGGAAGAGACCCAGTACTTC

J: TRBJ1-2
D: TRBD1
size: .
V: TRBV9
CDR3: CASSTRQGAGYTF
DNA: TGTGCCAGCAGCACACGACAGGGAGCTGGCTACACCTTC

J: TRBJ1-3
D: .
size: .
V: TRBV4-3
CDR3: CASSPREGGGNTIYF
DNA: TGCGCCAGCAGCCCCCGTGAAGGGGGAGGAAACACCATATATTTT

J: TRBJ1-1
D: .
size: .
V: TRBV21-1
CDR3: CASPRGGSRNTEAFF
DNA: TGTGCCAGTCCGAGGGGGGGGTCACGGAACACTGAAGCTTTCTTT

J: TRBJ2-3
D: TRBD2
size: .
V: TRBV25-1
CDR3: CASSVPGLAAADTQYF
DNA: TGTGCCAGCAGTGTTCCGGGACTAGCAGCCGCAGATACGCAGTATTTT

J: TRBJ2-7
D: TRBD2
size: .
V: TRBV6-1
CDR3: CASSDSGGEPYEQYF
DNA: TGTGCCAGCAGTGATAGCGGGGGCGAGCCCTACGAGCAGTACTTC

J: TRBJ2-2
D: .
size: .
V: TRBV6-6
CDR3: CATHPQAGPTGELFF
DNA: TGTGCCACCCACCCCCAAGCGGGCCCAACCGGGGAGCTGTTTTTT

J: TRBJ1-1
D: .
size: once
V: TRBV7-2
CDR3: CASSLWAGTLNTEAFF
DNA: TGTGCCAGCAGCTTATGGGCAGGAACACTGAACACTGAAGCTTTCTTT

J: TRBJ1-1
D: TRBD1
size: .
V: TRBV6-1
CDR3: CASRETGGTEAFF
DNA: TGTGCCAGCAGGGAGACAGGGGGCACTGAAGCTTTCTTT

J: TRBJ2-4
D: .
size: once
V: TRBV29-1
CDR3: CSVLPSRAGKNIQYF
DNA: TGCAGCGTCCTTCCCAGCAGGGCCGGCAAAAACATTCAGTACTTC

J: TRBJ2-3
D: TRBD2
size: .
V: TRBV7-9
CDR3: CASSLGLATQYF
DNA: TGTGCCAGCAGCTTAGGACTAGCCACGCAGTATTTT

J: TRBJ2-6
D: .
size: .
V: TRBV4-3
CDR3: CASSHARSGANVLTF
DNA: TGCGCCAGCAGCCATGCGCGATCTGGGGCCAACGTCCTGACTTTC

J: TRBJ2-7
D: .
size: .
V: TRBV7-2
CDR3: CASTSRAREQYF
DNA: TGTGCCAGCACCTCCAGGGCCCGCGAGCAGTACTTC

J: TRBJ1-5
D: .
size: .
V: TRBV27
CDR3: CASSLWGEPPQHF
DNA: TGTGCCAGCAGTTTATGGGGGGAACCGCCCCAGCATTTT

J: TRBJ2-3
D: .
size: .
V: TRBV6-1
CDR3: CASSGGAVRTDTQYF
DNA: TGTGCCAGCAGTGGCGGGGCGGTTCGAACAGATACGCAGTATTTT

J: TRBJ2-7
D: .
size: few
V: TRBV14
CDR3: CASSRTAFVEQYF
DNA: TGTGCCAGCAGCCGGACAGCGTTCGTCGAGCAGTACTTC

J: TRBJ2-5
D: .
size: .
V: TRBV7-3
CDR3: CASSLTSGRYETQYF
DNA: TGTGCCAGCAGCTTAACAAGCGGGCGATATGAGACCCAGTACTTC

J: TRBJ2-3
D: .
size: .
V: TRBV2
CDR3: CASCLEATSTDTQYF
DNA: TGTGCCAGCTGTCTCGAAGCGACTAGCACAGATACGCAGTATTTT

J: TRBJ2-3
D: TRBD2
size: once
V: TRBV19
CDR3: CASSIQAGATDTQYF
DNA: TGTGCCAGTAGTATCCAAGCGGGAGCAACAGATACGCAGTATTTT

J: TRBJ1-4
D: TRBD1
size: .
V: TRBV30
CDR3: CAWSSMGTGMREKLFF
DNA: TGTGCCTGGAGTTCTATGGGGACAGGGATGAGGGAAAAACTGTTTTTT

J: TRBJ1-6
D: .
size: once
V: TRBV27
CDR3: CASQPNRENSPLHF
DNA: TGTGCCAGCCAACCTAACAGGGAAAATTCACCCCTCCACTTT

J: TRBJ2-5
D: .
size: .
V: TRBV4-3
CDR3: CASSQDQGYQETQYF
DNA: TGCGCCAGCAGCCAAGATCAGGGGTACCAAGAGACCCAGTACTTC

J: TRBJ1-4
D: TRBD1
size: .
V: TRBV18
CDR3: CASSPARGRVNEKLFF
DNA: TGTGCCAGCTCACCAGCCAGGGGGCGCGTTAATGAAAAACTGTTTTTT

J: TRBJ2-7
D: TRBD1
size: .
V: TRBV6-4
CDR3: CASRGGQGVYEQYF
DNA: TGTGCCAGCAGGGGGGGACAGGGAGTCTACGAGCAGTACTTC

J: TRBJ2-1
D: TRBD2
size: .
V: TRBV9
CDR3: CASSVDSGGGYNEQFF
DNA: TGTGCCAGCAGCGTAGATTCGGGGGGGGGCTACAATGAGCAGTTCTTC

J: TRBJ2-1
D: .
size: .
V: TRBV6-4
CDR3: CASAVGAALNEQFF
DNA: TGTGCCAGTGCGGTGGGAGCTGCCCTCAATGAGCAGTTCTTC

J: TRBJ2-7
D: .
size: .
V: TRBV6-5
CDR3: CATQTTKYEQYF
DNA: TGTGCCACCCAAACTACGAAATACGAGCAGTACTTC

J: TRBJ2-1
D: TRBD1
size: .
V: TRBV30
CDR3: CARRQGAFVGEQFF
DNA: TGTGCCCGTCGTCAGGGGGCCTTTGTTGGTGAGCAGTTCTTC

J: TRBJ2-3
D: TRBD2
size: few
V: TRBV9
CDR3: CASSPETSGGGTQYF
DNA: TGTGCCAGCAGCCCGGAGACTAGCGGGGGGGGCACGCAGTATTTT

J: TRBJ2-7
D: TRBD1
size: few
V: TRBV4-3
CDR3: CASSQDRGRYEQYF
DNA: TGCGCCAGCAGCCAAGACAGGGGGCGGTACGAGCAGTACTTC

J: TRBJ2-7
D: .
size: few
V: TRBV4-3
CDR3: CASSQHGVSYEQYF
DNA: TGCGCCAGCAGCCAACACGGAGTCTCCTACGAGCAGTACTTC

J: TRBJ1-1
D: TRBD1
size: .
V: TRBV29-1
CDR3: CSVTGTVNTEAFF
DNA: TGCAGCGTTACCGGGACAGTTAACACTGAAGCTTTCTTT

J: TRBJ2-4
D: TRBD2
size: .
V: TRBV30
CDR3: CAWGLAEGIGNIQYF
DNA: TGTGCCTGGGGTCTAGCGGAGGGGATAGGAAACATTCAGTACTTC

J: TRBJ1-5
D: .
size: few
V: TRBV6-6
CDR3: CASSYDSADQPQHF
DNA: TGTGCCAGCAGTTACGACAGTGCGGATCAGCCCCAGCATTTT

J: TRBJ2-7
D: TRBD2
size: .
V: TRBV5-1
CDR3: CASSYERGAPLEQYF
DNA: TGCGCCAGCAGCTACGAGCGGGGCGCCCCTTTAGAGCAGTACTTC

J: TRBJ1-4
D: .
size: .
V: TRBV6-1
CDR3: CASSEEGRAEKLFF
DNA: TGTGCCAGCAGTGAGGAGGGGAGGGCTGAAAAACTGTTTTTT

J: TRBJ2-7
D: TRBD1
size: .
V: TRBV5-4
CDR3: CASSSQSRTGSHEQYF
DNA: TGTGCCAGCAGCTCCCAAAGCAGGACAGGAAGCCACGAGCAGTACTTC

J: TRBJ1-5
D: .
size: .
V: TRBV30
CDR3: CAWDDRYSNQPQHF
DNA: TGTGCCTGGGACGACAGATATAGCAATCAGCCCCAGCATTTT